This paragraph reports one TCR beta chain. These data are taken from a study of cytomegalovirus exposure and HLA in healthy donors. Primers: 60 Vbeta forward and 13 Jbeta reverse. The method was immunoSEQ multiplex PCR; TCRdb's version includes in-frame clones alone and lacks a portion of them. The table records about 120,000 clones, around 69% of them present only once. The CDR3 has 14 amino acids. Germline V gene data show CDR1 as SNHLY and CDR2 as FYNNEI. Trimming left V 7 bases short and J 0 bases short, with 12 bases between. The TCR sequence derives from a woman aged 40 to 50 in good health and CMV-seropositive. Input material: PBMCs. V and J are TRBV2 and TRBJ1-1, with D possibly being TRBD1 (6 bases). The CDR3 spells CASITGLLNTEAFF. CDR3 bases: TGTGCCAGCATTACAGGGTTATTGAACACTGAAGCTTTCTTT. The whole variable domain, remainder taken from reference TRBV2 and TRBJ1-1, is EPEVTQTPSHQVTQMGQEVILRCVPISNHLYFYWYRQILGQKVEFLVSFYNNEISEKSEIFDDQFSVERPDGSNFTLKIRSTKLEDSAMYFCASITGLLNTEAFFGQGTRLTVV.